Listed below are T cell receptor beta chains from one sample, sequenced in a study of radiation and T cells in renal cell carcinoma. TCRdb's table, derived via immunoSEQ multiplex PCR, lists solely in-frame clones and lacks some. The data show approximately 75,000 clones, 82% seen once. Here the sequenced sample was blood, taken from a patient whose treatment included radiotherapy and nephrectomy. The receptors come from a man between 60 and 70 years old with renal cell carcinoma. The CDR3 runs from the conserved cysteine through the conserved F or W. The D gene is left open where the match is weak. A clone size is listed for some rows: how often the clone was seen (once, few, many), or a class if it is expanded.

D gene	clone size	J gene	V gene	CDR3 DNA	CDR3 protein
TRBD2	.	TRBJ2-2	TRBV29-1	TGCAGCGCCGGGGGCCTAGCGGGAACCGGGGAGCTGTTTTTT	CSAGGLAGTGELFF
.	.	TRBJ2-7	TRBV7-2	TGTGCCAGCATCCTCCGTGCCGGGCCCTACGAGCAGTACTTC	CASILRAGPYEQYF
.	.	TRBJ2-5	TRBV1	TGCACCAGCAGCCAACCACATATAGCGGGAGAGGGGGGGACCCAGTACTTC	CTSSQPHIAGEGGTQYF
.	.	TRBJ2-3	TRBV9	TGTGCCAGCAGCGTAGGTCCCCCAGATACGCAGTATTTT	CASSVGPPDTQYF
TRBD1	few	TRBJ2-3	TRBV19	TGTGCCACTGCGGACAGGCTCACAGATACGCAGTATTTT	CATADRLTDTQYF
TRBD2	.	TRBJ2-5	TRBV5-1	TGCGCCAGCAGCTCGGTAGCGGGAGCAGAGACCCAGTACTTC	CASSSVAGAETQYF
TRBD2	.	TRBJ2-7	TRBV7-6	TGTGCCAGCAGCTCTAGGACTAGCGGGAAGACCTACGAGCAGTACTTC	CASSSRTSGKTYEQYF
.	.	TRBJ2-7	TRBV7-2	TGTGCCAGCAGCTTAAGGCCCCGGGTTTCCCTATACGAGCAGTACTTC	CASSLRPRVSLYEQYF
TRBD1	.	TRBJ2-7	TRBV6-6	TGTGCCATCAACCGGGACAGGGAGGGTTACGAGCAGTACTTC	CAINRDREGYEQYF
.	.	TRBJ2-7	TRBV4-1	TGCGCCAGCAGCCCAGAGCCGACCTACGAGCAGTACTTC	CASSPEPTYEQYF
.	.	TRBJ1-2	TRBV5-4	TGTGCCAGCAGCTCCATAGGGGAGGGGGGCTATGGCTACACCTTC	CASSSIGEGGYGYTF
TRBD2	.	TRBJ2-5	TRBV28	TGTGCCAGCAGTACTAGCGGGACTCACCAAGAGACCCAGTACTTC	CASSTSGTHQETQYF
.	.	TRBJ2-2	TRBV19	TGTGCCAGTAGTATGGGGAGGCAGGGGGACGGGCACGGGGAGCTGTTTTTT	CASSMGRQGDGHGELFF
.	.	TRBJ2-1	TRBV9	TGTGCCAGCAGTCTTCCGAACAATGAGCAGTTCTTC	CASSLPNNEQFF